The rows below give T cell receptor beta chains drawn from one sample of a study of cytomegalovirus exposure and HLA in healthy donors. TCRdb's table, derived via immunoSEQ multiplex PCR, lists solely in-frame clones and lacks some. This table has some 250,000 clones, around 91% appearing once. The specimen was PBMCs. The receptors were gathered from a woman aged 18-35 years in good health and CMV-seronegative. The CDR3 runs from the conserved cysteine through the conserved F or W. Each record gives: D gene, V gene, clone size, J gene, CDR3 protein, CDR3 DNA. The D gene is left open where the match is weak. Clone size is stated in some rows and not others, as once, few, many or a class when expanded.

>TRBD2|TRBV6-5|-|TRBJ2-1
CASSYSETSRNEQFF
TGTGCCAGCAGTTACTCCGAGACTAGCCGAAATGAGCAGTTCTTC
>-|TRBV5-1|-|TRBJ2-7
CASSYKWPGSYEQYF
TGCGCCAGCAGCTATAAGTGGCCGGGGTCCTACGAGCAGTACTTC
>TRBD1|TRBV10-2|-|TRBJ1-1
CASSEGQGAWRTEAFF
TGCGCCAGCAGTGAGGGACAGGGGGCCTGGCGGACTGAAGCTTTCTTT
>TRBD1|TRBV7-7|-|TRBJ2-5
CASSPQGAGETQYF
TGTGCTAGCAGCCCACAGGGGGCTGGGGAGACCCAGTACTTC
>TRBD1|TRBV6-5|-|TRBJ2-7
CASSYQGQGYEQYF
TGTGCCAGCAGTTACCAGGGACAGGGCTACGAGCAGTACTTC
>-|TRBV7-9|few|TRBJ1-4
CASSSRGANEKLFF
TGTGCCAGCAGCTCCCGGGGAGCTAATGAAAAACTGTTTTTT
>-|TRBV20-1|-|TRBJ2-2
CSARTHGELFF
TGCAGTGCCAGGACACACGGGGAGCTGTTTTTT
>TRBD2|TRBV18|-|TRBJ2-5
CASSSAGGETQYF
TGTGCCAGCTCATCCGCGGGGGGAGAGACCCAGTACTTC
>-|TRBV23-1|-|TRBJ1-2
CASSHQGMNNYGYTF
TGCGCCAGCAGTCACCAGGGTATGAATAACTATGGCTACACCTTC
>-|TRBV9|-|TRBJ2-1
CASSPEDYNEQFF
TGTGCCAGCAGCCCAGAGGACTACAATGAGCAGTTCTTC
>TRBD1|TRBV6-6|-|TRBJ1-1
CASSSPGQANTEAFF
TGTGCCAGCAGTTCCCCGGGACAGGCGAACACTGAAGCTTTCTTT
>-|TRBV6-1|-|TRBJ2-3
CASRAADTQYF
TGTGCCAGCAGGGCGGCAGATACGCAGTATTTT
>-|TRBV28|once|TRBJ2-2
CASSPVGGSGELFF
TGTGCCAGCAGTCCAGTGGGGGGTTCCGGGGAGCTGTTTTTT
>TRBD1|TRBV5-1|-|TRBJ2-7
CASSLAVGQILYEQYF
TGCGCCAGCAGCTTGGCCGTGGGACAGATCCTTTACGAGCAGTACTTC
>-|TRBV9|once|TRBJ1-2
CASSPQSGLETYGYTF
TGTGCCAGCAGCCCCCAATCGGGACTGGAAACCTATGGCTACACCTTC
>TRBD1|TRBV9|-|TRBJ1-2
CASSVEKGAYGYTF
TGTGCCAGCAGCGTAGAGAAGGGGGCTTATGGCTACACCTTC
>-|TRBV7-2|-|TRBJ2-7
CASSFAPPGGGMKQYF
TGTGCCAGCAGCTTTGCTCCCCCTGGCGGGGGCATGAAGCAGTACTTC
>-|TRBV5-6|few|TRBJ2-1
CASSLLSDSYNEQFF
TGTGCCAGCAGCCTTCTTTCGGACAGCTACAATGAGCAGTTCTTC
>-|TRBV5-4|-|TRBJ2-7
CASSFLRGSSYEQYF
TGTGCCAGCAGCTTTTTGAGGGGGAGCTCCTACGAGCAGTACTTC
>TRBD2|TRBV4-1|-|TRBJ2-3
CASSQVGLPLDTQYF
TGCGCCAGCAGCCAGGTGGGACTACCCCTGGATACGCAGTATTTT
>-|TRBV7-9|-|TRBJ2-3
CASSPRLRAQRDTQYF
TGTGCCAGCAGCCCACGACTCAGGGCGCAGAGGGATACGCAGTATTTT
>-|TRBV19|-|TRBJ1-6
CASTSSYNSPLHF
TGTGCCAGTACGAGCTCCTATAATTCACCCCTCCACTTT
>-|TRBV4-3|-|TRBJ2-2
CASSHNFPGELFF
TGCGCCAGCAGCCACAACTTCCCCGGGGAGCTGTTTTTT
>TRBD1|TRBV6-5|-|TRBJ1-2
CASSYRTGILYGYTF
TGTGCCAGCAGTTACAGGACAGGGATTCTCTATGGCTACACCTTC
>TRBD1|TRBV6-5|-|TRBJ1-6
CASSYRDRGDSPLHF
TGTGCCAGCAGTTACCGGGACAGGGGGGATTCACCCCTCCACTTT
>-|TRBV18|-|TRBJ2-1
CASSPQARETTYNEQFF
TGTGCCAGCTCACCGCAGGCAAGGGAGACTACGTACAATGAGCAGTTCTTC
>-|TRBV28|-|TRBJ1-2
CASSSDRIYGYTF
TGTGCCAGCAGTTCCGACAGAATCTATGGCTACACCTTC
>-|TRBV12-5|-|TRBJ2-3
CASGLEGGLPSTDTQYF
TGTGCTAGTGGTTTGGAAGGAGGACTCCCTAGCACAGATACGCAGTATTTT
>TRBD2|TRBV5-1|-|TRBJ2-1
CASSLPGLADYNEQFF
TGCGCCAGCAGCTTACCGGGACTAGCGGACTACAATGAGCAGTTCTTC
>-|TRBV9|-|TRBJ2-1
CASSVGESSYNEQFF
TGTGCCAGCAGCGTAGGGGAGAGCTCCTACAATGAGCAGTTCTTC
>-|TRBV7-9|-|TRBJ2-7
CASSPETSYEQYF
TGTGCCAGCAGCCCGGAGACTAGCTACGAGCAGTACTTC
>TRBD2|TRBV7-9|-|TRBJ2-3
CASSLSWGGTDTQYF
TGTGCCAGCAGCTTATCGTGGGGGGGTACAGATACGCAGTATTTT
>-|TRBV23-1|once|TRBJ1-6
CASSHQKGPTPFNRNSYNSPLHF
TGCGCCAGCAGTCACCAAAAGGGTCCCACTCCATTTAACAGGAACTCCTATAATTCACCCCTCCACTTT
>-|TRBV20-1|-|TRBJ2-1
CSAREADEQFF
TGCAGTGCTAGAGAGGCAGATGAGCAGTTCTTC
>-|TRBV29-1|-|TRBJ1-2
CSVEVNSLSNYGYTF
TGCAGCGTTGAAGTGAACAGCCTATCTAACTATGGCTACACCTTC
>TRBD1|TRBV9|-|TRBJ1-6
CASSAPRDRARNSPLHF
TGTGCCAGCAGCGCCCCGCGGGACAGGGCTCGGAATTCACCCCTCCACTTT
>TRBD1|TRBV6-5|-|TRBJ2-1
CASSYGTGGHNEQFF
TGTGCCAGCAGTTATGGGACAGGGGGACACAATGAGCAGTTCTTC
>TRBD1|TRBV7-6|-|TRBJ2-5
CASSLARGREETQYF
TGTGCCAGCAGCTTAGCAAGGGGGCGCGAAGAGACCCAGTACTTC
>-|TRBV7-9|-|TRBJ2-7
CASSRAGPTYEQYF
TGTGCCAGCAGCCGTGCGGGGCCAACCTACGAGCAGTACTTC
>-|TRBV28|-|TRBJ1-1
CASSFGDEDTEAFF
TGTGCCAGCAGTTTCGGAGACGAGGACACTGAAGCTTTCTTT
>-|TRBV19|few|TRBJ1-2
CASSISRDYGYTF
TGTGCCAGTAGTATAAGCAGGGATTATGGCTACACCTTC
>-|TRBV2|-|TRBJ1-2
CASSRTDYGYTF
TGTGCCAGCAGCAGGACAGACTATGGCTACACCTTC